Listed below are T cell receptor beta chains from one sample, sequenced in a study of CD8 T cells in ankylosing spondylitis. TCRdb reprocessed the 5' RACE reads with MiXCR, giving one entry per CDR3 protein. The sample records under 450,000 distinct CDR3 sequences, approximately 22% being singletons. The sample consisted of blood, either unsorted or a sorted T cell fraction (not recorded which). These receptors all come from a male donor with ankylosing spondylitis or in good health (not recorded which). Both conserved end residues are part of each CDR3. The D gene is left open where the match is weak. Expanded clones are given a class, and other clones once, few, many or no size at all.

CDR3 DNA	CDR3 protein	J gene	clone size	D gene	V gene
TGTGCCAGCAGCCTCCTCGACAGGGCTGCCTACGAGCAGTACTTC	CASSLLDRAAYEQYF	TRBJ2-7	NA	TRBD1	TRBV3-1
TGTGCCAGCAGTTATAAACCCCGACAGGGGGCCGTATCTGAGACCCAGTACTTC	CASSYKPRQGAVSETQYF	TRBJ2-5	NA	TRBD1	TRBV6-5
TGTGCCAGCAGCACCCGGGCGATCTCTGGAAACACCATATATTTT	CASSTRAISGNTIYF	TRBJ1-3	NA	NA	TRBV21-1
TGCGCCAGCAGCTCCTTCGCGTCCGGGGTGGATGAAGCTTTCTTT	CASSSFASGVDEAFF	TRBJ1-1	NA	NA	TRBV5-1
TGCAGCGTAGTGGTGGTAGAGGACACTGAAGCTTTCTTT	CSVVVVEDTEAFF	TRBJ1-1	NA	NA	TRBV29-1
TGTGCCAGTCGTACGGGGGACAGGGGCGGCGAGCAGTACTTC	CASRTGDRGGEQYF	TRBJ2-7	NA	TRBD1	TRBV5-5
TGTGCCAGCAGCCATACGGGACTAGCTGTGAACAATGAGCAGTTCTTC	CASSHTGLAVNNEQFF	TRBJ2-1	NA	TRBD2	TRBV7-9
TGCGCCAGCAAGACCGGGACAAGCTCCTACGAGCAGTACTTC	CASKTGTSSYEQYF	TRBJ2-7	few	NA	TRBV5-1
TGTGCCTGGAACCCCGACGGCTACGAGCAGTACTTC	CAWNPDGYEQYF	TRBJ2-7	NA	NA	TRBV30
TGTGCCAGCAGTTTAGGTGAGGGTGTGAATGAGCAGTTCTTC	CASSLGEGVNEQFF	TRBJ2-1	few	NA	TRBV12-3/TRBV12-4
TGTGCCTGGAGTGTAGGCGTGGAGGGCACTGAAGCTTTCTTT	CAWSVGVEGTEAFF	TRBJ1-1	many	NA	TRBV30
TGTGCCAGCAGCGGCGGACAGTATAATTCACCCCTCCACTTT	CASSGGQYNSPLHF	TRBJ1-6	NA	NA	TRBV5-6
TGCAGTGCTCTGAGGACTAGCTATGGTACCGGGGAGCTGTTTTTT	CSALRTSYGTGELFF	TRBJ2-2	NA	TRBD2	TRBV20-1
TGCAGTGCTAGAATGGGGCGCGGTTATGAGCAGTATTTT	CSARMGRGYEQYF	TRBJ2-3	few	NA	TRBV20-1
TGTGCCAGCCGGGCGGATACCTCTGGGGCCAACGTCCTGACTTTC	CASRADTSGANVLTF	TRBJ2-6	NA	NA	TRBV6-1
TGTGCCAGCAGCAACCTAGACGGCCTGGGACTAATTATGCCCTACGAGCAGTACTTC	CASSNLDGLGLIMPYEQYF	TRBJ2-7	NA	TRBD2	TRBV6-1
TGTGCCAGCAGCGCTAAGGAGCGGGGGGGCATAGATACGCAGTATTTT	CASSAKERGGIDTQYF	TRBJ2-3	NA	TRBD2	TRBV11-2
TGTGCCAGCAGCTCCCCGACAGGGAAAATAAACACCGGGGAGCTGTTTTTT	CASSSPTGKINTGELFF	TRBJ2-2	NA	TRBD1	TRBV2
TGTGCCAGCAGTTCCGGGACCTGGGATGAGCAGTTCTTC	CASSSGTWDEQFF	TRBJ2-1	few	NA	TRBV6-5
TGCAGCGTTATAGGACAGGGTGGCGAGCAGTACTTC	CSVIGQGGEQYF	TRBJ2-7	NA	TRBD1	TRBV29-1
TGTGCCAGCAGTCCTCCCGGGACCCCCTACAATGAGCAGTTCTTC	CASSPPGTPYNEQFF	TRBJ2-1	NA	NA	TRBV12-3/TRBV12-4
TGCGCCAGCAGCTTGGCTCGACTTGGGCCGTACAATGAGCAGTTCTTC	CASSLARLGPYNEQFF	TRBJ2-1	few	NA	TRBV5-1
TGTGCCAGCAATAAAGGGCTTGCCGGGGAGCTGTTTTTT	CASNKGLAGELFF	TRBJ2-2	NA	NA	TRBV12-3/TRBV12-4
TGTGCCAGCAGCTTAGTGGGGACAGTGAACGAGCAGTACTTC	CASSLVGTVNEQYF	TRBJ2-7	few	TRBD1	TRBV7-8
TGTGCCAGCAGTACCGGACTAGCGGGGGTCCAAGAGACCCAGTACTTC	CASSTGLAGVQETQYF	TRBJ2-5	NA	TRBD2	TRBV2
TGCAGCGTTGAAGATGGCGGCCAGCGAGAAGAGACCCAGTACTTC	CSVEDGGQREETQYF	TRBJ2-5	few	NA	TRBV29-1
TGTGCCAGCAGTTTAGCAGGGGCCGGACAGCCCCAGCATTTT	CASSLAGAGQPQHF	TRBJ1-5	NA	NA	TRBV27
TGCAGCGTTGAATTGGCGGGGGGCTTGGAGACCCAGTACTTC	CSVELAGGLETQYF	TRBJ2-5	NA	TRBD2	TRBV29-1
TGTGCCAGCAGTCCTGGCGCCCTGGGGGGGCTATATTCGGAGACCCAGTACTTC	CASSPGALGGLYSETQYF	TRBJ2-5	NA	NA	TRBV2
TGTGCTAGTGGTTTGGATGTAGGGCTCCCCGGGGGGACCCAGTACTTC	CASGLDVGLPGGTQYF	TRBJ2-5	NA	NA	TRBV12-5
TGTGCCAGCAATAGCGGGGGGGCGTCCGGGGAGCTGTTTTTT	CASNSGGASGELFF	TRBJ2-2	few	TRBD2	TRBV11-2
TGTGCCAGCATGATCGGGACACACTACAATGAGCAGTTCTTC	CASMIGTHYNEQFF	TRBJ2-1	few	NA	TRBV28
TGTGCCAGCAGTTTTGGGTGGGGGGATACGCAGTATTTT	CASSFGWGDTQYF	TRBJ2-3	NA	NA	TRBV12-3/TRBV12-4
TGTGCCAGCAGCTTAGGGGGGGGCCATTCCTACAATGAGCAGTTCTTC	CASSLGGGHSYNEQFF	TRBJ2-1	NA	NA	TRBV7-8
TGCGCCAGCAGCCTTGGACGAGGAGGGGCCTGGATGAACACTGAAGCTTTCTTT	CASSLGRGGAWMNTEAFF	TRBJ1-1	few	NA	TRBV5-1
TGTGCCAGCACTCCAGGGTCCGCTGATACGCAGTATTTT	CASTPGSADTQYF	TRBJ2-3	many	NA	TRBV12-3/TRBV12-4
TGTGCCAGCGGGCGGACTGAACAAGAGACCCAGTACTTC	CASGRTEQETQYF	TRBJ2-5	NA	NA	TRBV12-3/TRBV12-4
TGTGCCAGCAGCGTAGGGGTATCTAGCACAGATACGCAGTATTTT	CASSVGVSSTDTQYF	TRBJ2-3	few	NA	TRBV9
TGTGCCAGCAGTGGAACTAGCGGGGGGGCCATTCACAATGAGCAGTTCTTC	CASSGTSGGAIHNEQFF	TRBJ2-1	few	TRBD2	TRBV27
TGTGCCAGCAGTTACCACAGAGACTACACCGGGGAGCTGTTTTTT	CASSYHRDYTGELFF	TRBJ2-2	NA	NA	TRBV12-3/TRBV12-4
TGTGCCAGCAGCTTGAATGGAGAGACCCAGTACTTC	CASSLNGETQYF	TRBJ2-5	NA	NA	TRBV13
TGTGCCAGCAGCTTCTACCGGGACAGTCTCTACGAGCAGTACTTC	CASSFYRDSLYEQYF	TRBJ2-7	NA	TRBD1	TRBV5-5
TGTGCCAGCAGTTTTGTAGGGTTACCGAACACAGATACGCAGTATTTT	CASSFVGLPNTDTQYF	TRBJ2-3	many	NA	TRBV12-3/TRBV12-4